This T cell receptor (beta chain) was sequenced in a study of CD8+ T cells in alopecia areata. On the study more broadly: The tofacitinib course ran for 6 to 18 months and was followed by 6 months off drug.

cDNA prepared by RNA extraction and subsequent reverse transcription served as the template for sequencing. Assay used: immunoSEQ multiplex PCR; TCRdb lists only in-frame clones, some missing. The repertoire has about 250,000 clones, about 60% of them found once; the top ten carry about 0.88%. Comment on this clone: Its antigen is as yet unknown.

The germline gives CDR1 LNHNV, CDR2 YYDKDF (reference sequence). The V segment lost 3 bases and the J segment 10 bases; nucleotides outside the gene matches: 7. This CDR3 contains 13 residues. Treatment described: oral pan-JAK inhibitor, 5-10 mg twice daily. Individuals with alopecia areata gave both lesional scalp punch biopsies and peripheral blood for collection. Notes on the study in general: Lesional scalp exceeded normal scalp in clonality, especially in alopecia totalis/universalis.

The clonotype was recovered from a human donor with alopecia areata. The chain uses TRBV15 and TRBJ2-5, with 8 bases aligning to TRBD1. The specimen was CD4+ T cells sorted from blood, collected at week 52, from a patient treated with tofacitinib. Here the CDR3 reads CATSRDREPYQYF. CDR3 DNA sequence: TGTGCCACCAGCAGGGACAGGGAGCCATACCAGTACTTC.